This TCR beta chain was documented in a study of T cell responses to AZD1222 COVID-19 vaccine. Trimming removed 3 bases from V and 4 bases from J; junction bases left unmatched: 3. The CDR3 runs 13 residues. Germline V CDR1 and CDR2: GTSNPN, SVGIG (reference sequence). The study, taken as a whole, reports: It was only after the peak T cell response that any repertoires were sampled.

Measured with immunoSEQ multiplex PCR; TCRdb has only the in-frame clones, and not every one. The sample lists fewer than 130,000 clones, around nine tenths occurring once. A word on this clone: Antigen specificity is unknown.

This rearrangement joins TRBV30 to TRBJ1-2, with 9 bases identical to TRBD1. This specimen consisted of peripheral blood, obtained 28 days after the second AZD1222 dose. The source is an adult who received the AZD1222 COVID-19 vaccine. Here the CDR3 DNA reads TGTGCCTGGAGGGACAGGGGCCGCTATGGCTACACCTTC. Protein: CAWRDRGRYGYTF.